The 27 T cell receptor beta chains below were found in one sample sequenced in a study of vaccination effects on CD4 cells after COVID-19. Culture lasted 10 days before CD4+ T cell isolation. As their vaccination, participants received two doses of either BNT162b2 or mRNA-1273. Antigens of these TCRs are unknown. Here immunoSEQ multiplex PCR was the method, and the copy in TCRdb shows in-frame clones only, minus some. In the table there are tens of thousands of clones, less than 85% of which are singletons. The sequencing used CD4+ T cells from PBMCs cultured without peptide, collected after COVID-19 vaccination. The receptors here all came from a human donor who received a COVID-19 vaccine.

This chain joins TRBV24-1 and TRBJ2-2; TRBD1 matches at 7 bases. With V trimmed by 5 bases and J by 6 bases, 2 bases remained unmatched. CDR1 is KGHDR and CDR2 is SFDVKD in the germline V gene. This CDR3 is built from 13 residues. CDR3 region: CATSVQGAGELFF. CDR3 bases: TGTGCCACCAGTGTTCAGGGGGCCGGGGAGCTGTTTTTT.

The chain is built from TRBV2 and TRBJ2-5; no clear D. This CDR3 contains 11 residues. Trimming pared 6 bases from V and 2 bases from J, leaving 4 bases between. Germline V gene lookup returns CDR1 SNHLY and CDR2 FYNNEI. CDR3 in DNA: TGTGCCAGCAGCCTACAAGAGACCCAGTACTTC. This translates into CASSLQETQYF.

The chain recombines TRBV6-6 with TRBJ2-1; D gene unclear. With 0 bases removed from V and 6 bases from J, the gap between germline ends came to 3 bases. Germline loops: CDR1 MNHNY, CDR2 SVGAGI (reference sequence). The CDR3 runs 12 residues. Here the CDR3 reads CASSYSFNEQFF. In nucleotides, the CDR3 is TGTGCCAGCAGTTACTCGTTCAATGAGCAGTTCTTC.

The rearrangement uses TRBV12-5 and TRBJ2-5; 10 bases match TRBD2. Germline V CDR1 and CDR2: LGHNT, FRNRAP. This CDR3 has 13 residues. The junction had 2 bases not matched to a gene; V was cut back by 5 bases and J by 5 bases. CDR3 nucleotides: TGTGCTAGTGGTCTAGCGGGGGTGGAGACCCAGTACTTC. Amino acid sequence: CASGLAGVETQYF.

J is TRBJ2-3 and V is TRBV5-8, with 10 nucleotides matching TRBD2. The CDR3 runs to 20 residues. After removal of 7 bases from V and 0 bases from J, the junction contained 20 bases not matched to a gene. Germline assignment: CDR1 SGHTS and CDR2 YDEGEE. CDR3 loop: CASPRGPGLSGGSSTDTQYF. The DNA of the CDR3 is TGTGCCAGCCCCCGCGGTCCGGGGCTTAGCGGGGGGTCTAGCACAGATACGCAGTATTTT.

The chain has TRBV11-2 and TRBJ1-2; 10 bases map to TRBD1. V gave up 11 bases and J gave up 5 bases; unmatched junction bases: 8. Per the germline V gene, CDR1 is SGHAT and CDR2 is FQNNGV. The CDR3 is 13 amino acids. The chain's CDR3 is CASSRDRGYGYTF. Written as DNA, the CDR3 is TGTGCCTCCTCTCGGGACAGGGGATATGGCTACACCTTC.

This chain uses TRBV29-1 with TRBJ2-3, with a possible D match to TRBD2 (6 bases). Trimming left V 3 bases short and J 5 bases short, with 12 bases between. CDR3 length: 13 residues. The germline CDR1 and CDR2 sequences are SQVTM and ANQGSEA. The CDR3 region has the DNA TGCAGCGTTGAGGATAGGAGGGTAGATACGCAGTATTTT. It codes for CSVEDRRVDTQYF.

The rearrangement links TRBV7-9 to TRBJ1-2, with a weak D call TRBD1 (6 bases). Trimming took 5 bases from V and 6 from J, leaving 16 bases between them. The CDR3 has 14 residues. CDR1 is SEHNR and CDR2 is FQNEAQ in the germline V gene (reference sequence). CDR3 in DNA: TGTGCCAGCAGCCCCACCGGCGGGGGCGATGGCTACACCTTC. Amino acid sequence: CASSPTGGGDGYTF.

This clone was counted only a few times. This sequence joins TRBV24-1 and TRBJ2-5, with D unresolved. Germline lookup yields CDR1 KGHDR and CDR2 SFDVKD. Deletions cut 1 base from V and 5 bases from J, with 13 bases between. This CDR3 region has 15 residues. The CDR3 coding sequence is TGTGCCACCAGTGATTTAACACTCTCTGGGGAGACCCAGTACTTC. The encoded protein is CATSDLTLSGETQYF.

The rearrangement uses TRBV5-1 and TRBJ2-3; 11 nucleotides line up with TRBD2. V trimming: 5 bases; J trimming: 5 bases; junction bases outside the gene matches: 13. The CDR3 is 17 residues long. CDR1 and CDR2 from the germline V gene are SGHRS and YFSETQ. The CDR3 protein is CASSRSVLAGGEDTQYF. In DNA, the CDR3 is TGCGCCAGCAGTCGTAGCGTGCTAGCGGGGGGTGAAGATACGCAGTATTTT. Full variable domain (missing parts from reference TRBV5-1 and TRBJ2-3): KAGVTQTPRYLIKTRGQQVTLSCSPISGHRSVSWYQQTPGQGLQFLFEYFSETQRNKGNFPGRFSGRQFSNSRSEMNVSTLELGDSALYLCASSRSVLAGGEDTQYFGPGTRLTVL.

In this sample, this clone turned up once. For the CDR3, the DNA is TGTGCCAGCAGCCAGCGGACTAGCGGGGGGGAGGCAGATACGCAGTATTTT. Encoded protein: CASSQRTSGGEADTQYF. V usage is TRBV3-1 (or the pseudogene TRBV3-2) and J usage is TRBJ2-3; 15 bases are a match to TRBD2. The CDR3 covers 17 residues. The germline CDR1 and CDR2 sequences are LGHDT and YNNKEL (reference sequence). V shed 3 bases and J 4 bases; nucleotides not matched to a gene: 5.

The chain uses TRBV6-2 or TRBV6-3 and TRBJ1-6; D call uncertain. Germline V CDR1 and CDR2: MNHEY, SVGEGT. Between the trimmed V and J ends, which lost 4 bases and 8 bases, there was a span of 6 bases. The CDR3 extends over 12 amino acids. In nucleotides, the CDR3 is TGTGCCAGCAGTTTCGGCGATTCACCCCTCCACTTT. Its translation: CASSFGDSPLHF.

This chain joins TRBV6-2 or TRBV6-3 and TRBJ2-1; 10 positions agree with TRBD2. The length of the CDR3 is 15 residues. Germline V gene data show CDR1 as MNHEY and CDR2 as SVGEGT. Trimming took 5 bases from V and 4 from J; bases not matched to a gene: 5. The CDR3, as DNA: TGTGCCAGCAGTCCCGTTAGCGGGGGGTACAATGAGCAGTTCTTC. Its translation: CASSPVSGGYNEQFF.

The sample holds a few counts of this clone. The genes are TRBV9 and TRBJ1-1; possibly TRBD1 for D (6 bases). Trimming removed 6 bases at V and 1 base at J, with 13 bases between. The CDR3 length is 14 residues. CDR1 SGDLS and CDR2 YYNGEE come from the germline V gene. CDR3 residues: CASTRGQRNTEAFF. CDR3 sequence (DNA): TGTGCCAGCACCCGAGGACAGCGGAACACTGAAGCTTTCTTT.

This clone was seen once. CDR3 DNA: TGTGCCAGCAGCATTAAGGGGGGCCGTACCGACTACAATGAGCAGTTCTTC. It yields the protein CASSIKGGRTDYNEQFF. This chain joins TRBV7-4 and TRBJ2-1; D possibly uses TRBD1 or TRBD2 (6 bases each). Trimming shortened V by 5 bases and J by 3 bases, and 20 bases separated the two germline ends. Germline values: CDR1 SGHVT, CDR2 SQSDAQ. There are 17 residues in the CDR3. Variable domain in full (rest from reference TRBV7-4 and TRBJ2-1): GAGVSQSPRYKVAKRGRDVALRCDSISGHVTLYWYRQTLGQGSEVLTYSQSDAQRDKSGRPSGRFSAERPERSVSTLKIQRTEQGDSAVYLCASSIKGGRTDYNEQFFGPGTRLTVL.

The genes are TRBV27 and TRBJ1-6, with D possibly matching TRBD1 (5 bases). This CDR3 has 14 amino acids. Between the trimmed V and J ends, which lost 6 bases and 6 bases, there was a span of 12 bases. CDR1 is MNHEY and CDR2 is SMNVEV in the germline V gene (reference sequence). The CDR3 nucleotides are TGTGCCAGCAGCTCCGGGGGTTTTAATTCACCCCTCCACTTT. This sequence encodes CASSSGGFNSPLHF.

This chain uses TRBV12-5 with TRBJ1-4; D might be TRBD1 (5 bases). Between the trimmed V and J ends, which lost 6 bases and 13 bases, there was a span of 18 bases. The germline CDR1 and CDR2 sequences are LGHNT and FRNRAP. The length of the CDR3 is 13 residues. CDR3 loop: CASGRDVEVGLFF. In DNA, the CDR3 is TGTGCTAGTGGCAGGGACGTGGAAGTAGGACTGTTTTTT. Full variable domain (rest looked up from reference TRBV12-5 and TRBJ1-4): DARVTQTPRHKVTEMGQEVTMRCQPILGHNTVFWYRQTMMQGLELLAYFRNRAPLDDSGMPKDRFSAEMPDATLATLKIQPSEPRDSAVYFCASGRDVEVGLFFGSGTQLSVL.

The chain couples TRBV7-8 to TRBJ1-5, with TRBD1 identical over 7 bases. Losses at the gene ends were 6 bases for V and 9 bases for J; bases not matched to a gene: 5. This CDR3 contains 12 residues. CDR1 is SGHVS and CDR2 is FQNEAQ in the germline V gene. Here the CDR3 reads CASSQGGLPQHF. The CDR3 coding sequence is TGTGCCAGCAGTCAAGGGGGCCTGCCCCAGCATTTT.

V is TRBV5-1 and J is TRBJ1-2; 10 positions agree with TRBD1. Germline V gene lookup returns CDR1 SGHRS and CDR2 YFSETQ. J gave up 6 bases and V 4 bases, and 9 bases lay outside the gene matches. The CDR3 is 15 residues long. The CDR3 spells CASSRDRGSNDGYTF. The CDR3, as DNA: TGCGCCAGCAGCCGGGACAGGGGATCGAATGATGGCTACACCTTC.

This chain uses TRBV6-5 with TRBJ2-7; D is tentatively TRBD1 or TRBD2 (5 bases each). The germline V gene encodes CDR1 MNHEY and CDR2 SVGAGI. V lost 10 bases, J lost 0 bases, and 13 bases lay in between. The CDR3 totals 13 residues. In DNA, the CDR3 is TGTGCCACATCCGGGACGGGCTCCTACGAGCAGTACGTC. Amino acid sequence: CATSGTGSYEQYV.

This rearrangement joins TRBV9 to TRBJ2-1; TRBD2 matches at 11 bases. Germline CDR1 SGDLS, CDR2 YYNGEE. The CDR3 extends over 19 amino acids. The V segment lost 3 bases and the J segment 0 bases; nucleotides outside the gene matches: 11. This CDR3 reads CASSEDLAGGRRSYNEQFF. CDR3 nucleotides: TGTGCCAGCAGCGAGGACCTAGCGGGGGGCCGACGCTCCTACAATGAGCAGTTCTTC. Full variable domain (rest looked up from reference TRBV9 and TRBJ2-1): DSGVTQTPKHLITATGQRVTLRCSPRSGDLSVYWYQQSLDQGLQFLIQYYNGEERAKGNILERFSAQQFPDLHSELNLSSLELGDSALYFCASSEDLAGGRRSYNEQFFGPGTRLTVL.

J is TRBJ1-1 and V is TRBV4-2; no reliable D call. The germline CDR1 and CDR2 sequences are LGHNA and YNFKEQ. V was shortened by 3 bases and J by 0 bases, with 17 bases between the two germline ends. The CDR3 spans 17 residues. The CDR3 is CASSHPATQSMNTEAFF. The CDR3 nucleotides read TGTGCCAGCAGCCACCCCGCCACACAGTCAATGAACACTGAAGCTTTCTTT.

The CDR3 spells CASSVPQLYEQYV. The CDR3 DNA sequence: TGTGCCAGCAGTGTTCCACAGCTCTACGAGCAGTACGTC. The V and J genes are TRBV2 and TRBJ2-7; D unclear. Germline lookup yields CDR1 SNHLY and CDR2 FYNNEI. The CDR3 totals 13 residues. V was clipped by 4 bases and J by 3 bases, with 10 bases between them.

The CDR3 loop is CASSQVTLRWTLNTEAFF. The CDR3 DNA follows: TGTGCCAGCAGCCAAGTTACTCTCCGATGGACTTTGAACACTGAAGCTTTCTTT. V usage is TRBV14 and J usage is TRBJ1-1, with D uncertain. This CDR3 has 18 amino acids. With 1 base removed from V and 0 bases from J, the gap between germline ends came to 18 bases. Looked up from germline, CDR1 is SGHDN and CDR2 is FVKESK.

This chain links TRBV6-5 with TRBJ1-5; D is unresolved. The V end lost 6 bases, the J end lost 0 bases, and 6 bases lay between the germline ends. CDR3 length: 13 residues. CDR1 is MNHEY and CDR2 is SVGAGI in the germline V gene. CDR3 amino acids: CASRIDSNQPQHF. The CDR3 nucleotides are TGTGCCAGCAGGATCGATAGCAATCAGCCCCAGCATTTT.

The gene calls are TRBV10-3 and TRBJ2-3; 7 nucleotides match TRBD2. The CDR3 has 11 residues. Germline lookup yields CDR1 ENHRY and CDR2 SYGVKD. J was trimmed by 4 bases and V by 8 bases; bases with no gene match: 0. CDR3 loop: CAIRGADTQYF. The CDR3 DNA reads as TGTGCCATCCGGGGGGCAGATACGCAGTATTTT.

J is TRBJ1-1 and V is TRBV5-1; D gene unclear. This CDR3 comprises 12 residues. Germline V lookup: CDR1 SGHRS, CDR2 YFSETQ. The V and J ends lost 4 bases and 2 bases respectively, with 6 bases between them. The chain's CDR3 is CASSISNTEAFF. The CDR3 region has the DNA TGCGCCAGCAGCATATCTAACACTGAAGCTTTCTTT.